Sequencing of this T cell receptor (beta chain) was carried out in a study of follicular helper T cells after annual influenza vaccination. As for the study in general: For some subjects, blood spans the 2013-2014, 2014-2015 and 2015-2016 annual vaccinations.

The germline V and J ends were trimmed by 6 bases and 0 bases, with 15 bases remaining between them. Germline lookup yields CDR1 SQVTM and CDR2 ANQGSEA. The CDR3 has 16 amino acids. The repertoire was sequenced with immunoSEQ multiplex PCR; TCRdb's copy has only in-frame clones and lacks some. The sample consists of more than 10,000 clones, roughly 80% of them appearing once. This sequence joins TRBV29-1 and TRBJ2-6; tentatively, D is TRBD1 (6 bases). Sample: CXCR5- memory CD4+ T cells sorted from blood, taken 6 weeks after influenza vaccination. The receptor comes from an adult who received the influenza vaccine. The CDR3 reads CSVARDIDSGANVLTF. The CDR3 DNA is TGCAGCGTCGCCCGGGACATAGACTCTGGGGCCAACGTCCTGACTTTC. The full variable domain, completed using reference TRBV29-1 and TRBJ2-6, is SAVISQKPSRDICQRGTSLTIQCQVDSQVTMMFWYRQQPGQSLTLIATANQGSEATYESGFVIDKFPISRPNLTFSTLTVSNMSPEDSSIYLCSVARDIDSGANVLTFGAGSRLTVL.